This TCR beta chain was observed in a study of chemoradiotherapy in HPV16-positive cancers. Study-wide background: A couple of HPV16-positive patients' cells yielded candidate HPV-specific clones and common motifs.

With 1 base removed from V and 4 bases from J, the gap between germline ends came to 13 bases. From germline, CDR1 is SGHTA and CDR2 FQGTGA. This CDR3 is 15 amino acids long. Only in-frame clones appear in the TCRdb table, and some are missing; sequencing was by immunoSEQ multiplex PCR. The sample lists roughly 39,000 clones, 76% seen once, with under 5.5% in the top ten. V is TRBV7-3 and J is TRBJ2-5; D remains ambiguous. The receptor was isolated from a human donor with HPV-associated anogenital cancer. The sample consisted of blood, taken from a patient who underwent chemoradiotherapy. The CDR3 is CASSLNGGLGETQYF. The CDR3 nucleotides read TGTGCCAGCAGCTTAAATGGCGGCCTAGGAGAGACCCAGTACTTC.